This record concerns one TCR beta chain sequence. This clone appeared a few times. Its antigen is unknown. No clone much larger than this one lies a single base away; base qualities are absent. In the germline V gene (reference sequence), CDR1 corresponds to LGHDT and CDR2 to YNNKEL. The germline V and J ends show losses of 4 bases and 6 bases respectively, and no gene match explains 10 bases of the junction. Inclusive of the bounding cysteine and phenylalanine, the CDR3 is 16 residues long. Kept here is only the CDR3 DNA, which spans 48 bases and is read in frame from base 1. These data come from a study of control samples from healthy donors and cancer patients (dated by TCRdb to the early 2020s). The library was obtained by the immunoSEQ multiplex PCR assay. Imported from immuneACCESS, the table was reduced by TCRdb to in-frame sequences with V and J called. These copies leave out some clones; in studies compared against another copy, an unresolved V gene accounts for under half, and the cause of the remainder is not known. This sample gives roughly 160,000 clones in total; around 90% of them show up just once. The ten largest clones capture nearly 5% of the sample.

The TCR comes from a woman in her twenties or thirties in good health. This receptor chain uses TRBV3-1 (or the pseudogene TRBV3-2) and TRBJ2-7; TRBD1 agrees with 12 junctional bases. Sequenced material: blood. The DNA is TGTGCCAGCAGCCGGACGGGACAGGGGGCGTTTGGCGAGCAGTACTTC. Its protein reads: CASSRTGQGAFGEQYF.